Listed below are T cell receptor beta chains from one sample, sequenced in a study of cytomegalovirus exposure and HLA in healthy donors. Assay used: immunoSEQ multiplex PCR; TCRdb lists only in-frame clones, some missing. The table has 150,000 or so clones, 76% seen once. Sequencing input: PBMCs. Source of these receptors: a male donor in good health and CMV-seronegative. CDR3s include the opening cysteine and the closing phenylalanine or tryptophan. D genes are given only for firm matches. Rows may omit the clone size; those that give it use once, few, many or a size class.

d_call clone_size j_call v_call cdr3_nt cdr3_aa
TRBD1 NA TRBJ2-3 TRBV5-1 TGCGCCAGCAGCACACTGACAGGGAGCACAGATACGCAGTATTTT CASSTLTGSTDTQYF
TRBD2 NA TRBJ2-7 TRBV7-2 TGTGCCAGCAGCTTAGCGGCGGGGGGAACGGGTCGCGAGCAGTACTTC CASSLAAGGTGREQYF
NA NA TRBJ1-1 TRBV28 TGTGCCAGCAGCCATTGGGACTGGGAGGCCGAGTGGAACACTGAAGCTTTCTTT CASSHWDWEAEWNTEAFF
TRBD1 NA TRBJ2-7 TRBV9 TGTGCCAGCAGCGTCACAGGGGCCCTCCCCTACGAGCAGTACTTC CASSVTGALPYEQYF
NA NA TRBJ2-6 TRBV5-1 TGCGCCAGCAGCTCCGTCGTAGGGGGCTCTGGGGCCAACGTCCTGACTTTC CASSSVVGGSGANVLTF
NA few TRBJ2-7 TRBV9 TGTGCCAGCAGCGTAGGGGAAGCGGATGAGCACGAGCAGTACTTC CASSVGEADEHEQYF
TRBD1 NA TRBJ1-2 TRBV28 TGTGCCAGCCACAGGGGGCTGGGCTATGGCTACACCTTC CASHRGLGYGYTF
TRBD2 NA TRBJ2-1 TRBV7-8 TGTGCCAGCAAAAGGGGCGGGAGAGTGTTCTTC CASKRGGRVFF
NA NA TRBJ2-1 TRBV7-3 TGTGCCAGCAGCTTAGCAGGGAACATCAATGAGCAGTTCTTC CASSLAGNINEQFF
TRBD2 NA TRBJ2-1 TRBV5-4 TGTGCCAGCAGCTTGGGGGCGGGGGGATACAATGAGCAGTTCTTC CASSLGAGGYNEQFF
TRBD1 NA TRBJ1-5 TRBV5-4 TGTGCCAGCAGCGCGGACAGGGGCAATCAGCCCCAGCATTTT CASSADRGNQPQHF
NA NA TRBJ2-3 TRBV5-4 TGTGCCAGCAGCTTTGAGGGTTCGGATACGCAGTATTTT CASSFEGSDTQYF
NA NA TRBJ2-6 TRBV15 TGTGCCACCTCGGTGAACCCTGAGGCCAACGTCCTGACTTTC CATSVNPEANVLTF
NA once TRBJ2-1 TRBV18 TGTGCCAGCTCATCCTTTTCCGCGACAGAGACATATTCCTACAATGAGCAGTTCTTC CASSSFSATETYSYNEQFF
NA NA TRBJ2-3 TRBV28 TGTGCCAGCAGCCCAGGTTCGCGCACAGATACGCAGTATTTT CASSPGSRTDTQYF
NA NA TRBJ2-7 TRBV6-5 TGTGCCAGCAGCCCTCATAGCGGAAGCTACGAGCAGTACTTC CASSPHSGSYEQYF
TRBD2 NA TRBJ2-1 TRBV27 TGTGCCAGCAGTAGACGGGGGGGCCACAATGAGCAGTTCTTC CASSRRGGHNEQFF
TRBD2 NA TRBJ2-2 TRBV7-2 TGTGCCAGCAGCCCGACTAGCGGGTTCACCGGGGAGCTGTTTTTT CASSPTSGFTGELFF
NA NA TRBJ2-7 TRBV2 TGTGCCAGCAGCCACAGGGTTAGATACGAGCAGTACTTC CASSHRVRYEQYF
TRBD2 NA TRBJ2-5 TRBV15 TGTGCCACCAGCAGAGACAGGGGGACTAGCGGGGGTGCGAGCGAGACCCAGTACTTC CATSRDRGTSGGASETQYF
NA NA TRBJ2-1 TRBV6-5 TGTGCCAGCAGTTACATACAGAGCTCCTACAATGAGCAGTTCTTC CASSYIQSSYNEQFF
NA NA TRBJ1-2 TRBV4-3 TGCGCCAGCAGCCAGACACTGAGCTATGGCTACACCTTC CASSQTLSYGYTF
TRBD1 NA TRBJ1-1 TRBV5-4 TGTGCCAGCAGCTTGGGGACAGGGGGCGGAATGCCGTCTGAAGCTTTCTTT CASSLGTGGGMPSEAFF
TRBD1 NA TRBJ2-6 TRBV19 TGTGCCAGTAACCCATGGGGACAGGGGGCGTCTGGGGCCAACGTCCTGACTTTC CASNPWGQGASGANVLTF
TRBD2 NA TRBJ2-5 TRBV5-1 TGCGCCAGCAGCTTGGGGTTAGCGGGGCACCACCAAGAGACCCAGTACTTC CASSLGLAGHHQETQYF
TRBD2 few TRBJ2-2 TRBV7-2 TGTGCCAGCAGCCCGACGGGACTAGCGGGGCAGACCGGGGAGCTGTTTTTT CASSPTGLAGQTGELFF
TRBD1 NA TRBJ1-1 TRBV29-1 TGCAGCGTTAACCTCGGGACAGGGTATACTGAAGCTTTCTTT CSVNLGTGYTEAFF
NA NA TRBJ1-2 TRBV28 TGTGCCACCAGTTTACCGCGGGGGGTCAGCTATGGCTACACCTTC CATSLPRGVSYGYTF
TRBD1 NA TRBJ2-3 TRBV7-2 TGTGCCAGCAGCTATCCGACAGGGAGCACAGATACGCAGTATTTT CASSYPTGSTDTQYF
NA NA TRBJ2-1 TRBV5-1 TGCGCCAGCAGCTTGGCCCCCAGCGGACCACTTTACAATGAGCAGTTCTTC CASSLAPSGPLYNEQFF
NA NA TRBJ1-5 TRBV18 TGTGCCAGCTCCCCCGGGAAGGCCGGAGGCCCCCAGCATTTT CASSPGKAGGPQHF
TRBD2 NA TRBJ2-5 TRBV5-1 TGCGCCAGCAGCCTAAGGGCGGGGGGGAGGCAAGAGACCCAGTACTTC CASSLRAGGRQETQYF
TRBD1 NA TRBJ1-2 TRBV7-9 TGTGCCAGCAGCCCAATTGGCCAGGGGGTAGGGTTGGGCTATGGCTACACCTTC CASSPIGQGVGLGYGYTF
TRBD1 NA TRBJ1-1 TRBV18 TGTGCCAGCTCACTAGGACAGGGATTCACTGAAGCTTTCTTT CASSLGQGFTEAFF
NA NA TRBJ1-5 TRBV20-1 TGCAGTGCTAGTCCAGGCCAGCCCCAGCATTTT CSASPGQPQHF
NA NA TRBJ2-1 TRBV4-1 TGCGCCAGCAGCCATGGGGGGAGTACCACCAATGAGCAGTTCTTC CASSHGGSTTNEQFF
TRBD1 NA TRBJ1-6 TRBV5-4 TGTGCCAGCAGCCTCGGACAGGGGGCGAGTTCACCCCTCCACTTT CASSLGQGASSPLHF
NA NA TRBJ1-5 TRBV7-2 TGTGCCAGCAGCCGATATCAGGACAATCAGCCCCAGCATTTT CASSRYQDNQPQHF
NA NA TRBJ2-6 TRBV2 TGTGCCGGTCGCGACAGTCTCGTAGCTGGGGCCAACGTCCTGACTTTC CAGRDSLVAGANVLTF
NA NA TRBJ1-4 TRBV7-9 TGTTCCAGCAGCGGAGAGGCGGAAAAACTGTTTTTT CSSSGEAEKLFF
NA NA TRBJ1-5 TRBV15 TGTGCCACCAGCAGAGATGATAGGGCAGGGACTAGTCAGCCCCAGCATTTT CATSRDDRAGTSQPQHF
TRBD1 few TRBJ1-1 TRBV7-9 TGTGCCAGCAGCTACCGACAGGGAACTGAAGCTTTCTTT CASSYRQGTEAFF
TRBD1 NA TRBJ2-7 TRBV28 TGTGCCAGCGCGACAGGGGGCCAGCCCTACGAGCAGTACTTC CASATGGQPYEQYF
NA NA TRBJ1-1 TRBV7-8 TGTGCCAGCAGCACCGGGGACACTGAAGCTTTCTTT CASSTGDTEAFF
NA NA TRBJ1-2 TRBV30 TGTGCCTGGAACCCAGGGACTAACTATGGCTACACCTTC CAWNPGTNYGYTF
TRBD1 few TRBJ2-7 TRBV7-9 TGTTCCAGCAGCTTACCGACAGGGGCCAGCGGGTACGAGCAGTACTTC CSSSLPTGASGYEQYF
NA few TRBJ2-3 TRBV7-8 TGTGCCAGCAGCTCGAACCGGGGGGATACGCAGTATTTT CASSSNRGDTQYF
NA NA TRBJ1-1 TRBV7-2 TGTGCCAGCAGCTTGACGGGAGGGGCGGGGGCCCGGACTGAAGCTTTCTTT CASSLTGGAGARTEAFF
TRBD1 once TRBJ1-5 TRBV4-1 TGCGCCAGCAGCCAAGGATCGACAGGGGACGTGCGGGGCAATCAGCCCCAGCATTTT CASSQGSTGDVRGNQPQHF
TRBD1 NA TRBJ2-7 TRBV5-1 TGCGCCAGCAGCTTGTCAGGGGGTCCCTACGAGCAGTACTTC CASSLSGGPYEQYF
NA NA TRBJ1-2 TRBV28 TGTGCCAGCAGTTTAGGTCGGGTTGGCTACACCTTC CASSLGRVGYTF
TRBD1 NA TRBJ2-7 TRBV9 TGTGCCAGCAGCGTCTCCGGGACAGGGGTCGAGCAGTACTTC CASSVSGTGVEQYF
NA NA TRBJ2-2 TRBV11-2 TGTGCCAGCAGCTTGGGACCCGGGGGTTGGACCGGGGAGCTGTTTTTT CASSLGPGGWTGELFF
NA NA TRBJ2-2 TRBV9 TGTGCCAGCAGCGTACTAAGCACCGGGGAGCTGTTTTTT CASSVLSTGELFF
NA NA TRBJ2-5 TRBV15 TGTGCCACCAGCAGAGAAGGCGGGGACCGAACGAAGACCCAGTACTTC CATSREGGDRTKTQYF
TRBD1 once TRBJ2-5 TRBV15 TGTGCCACCAGCAGAGGTTACAGGGGGGATGCACTAGAGCAGTACTTC CATSRGYRGDALEQYF
TRBD1 NA TRBJ1-2 TRBV19 TGTGCCAGTAGCTTTCGGACAGGGGGCTATGGCTACACCTTC CASSFRTGGYGYTF
NA NA TRBJ1-1 TRBV7-2 TGTGCCAGCAGCTTCCGCGCGGACACTGAAGCTTTCTTT CASSFRADTEAFF
TRBD2 NA TRBJ2-5 TRBV5-8 TGTGCCAGCAGCTTGGCTCCAGGGTATAGCGGGCCACAAGAGACCCAGTACTTC CASSLAPGYSGPQETQYF